The 10 T cell receptor beta chains presented below share a single source sample, sequenced in a study of cytomegalovirus exposure and HLA in healthy donors. The PCR had 60 Vbeta and 13 Jbeta primers. Clones were read by immunoSEQ multiplex PCR, and TCRdb kept only the in-frame ones, dropping some. The sample shows more than 85,000 clones, just over 75% of them seen only once. The sequencing sample was made of PBMCs. These receptors came from a man aged 30 to 45 in good health and CMV-seropositive.

The CDR3 protein is CASGQGSINTGELFF. CDR3 bases: TGTGCCAGTGGACAGGGCTCCATCAACACCGGGGAGCTGTTTTTT. The V and J genes are TRBV6-6 and TRBJ2-2, with 8 bases identical to TRBD1. The V segment lost 9 bases and the J segment 2 bases; nucleotides outside the gene matches: 8. Germline V gives CDR1 MNHNY, CDR2 SVGAGI (reference sequence). This CDR3 has 15 residues.

The rearrangement joins TRBV27 to TRBJ1-1; a possible D gene is TRBD1 (5 bases). Looked up from germline, CDR1 is MNHEY and CDR2 is SMNVEV (reference sequence). This CDR3 comprises 16 residues. The V gene lost 4 bases and the J gene lost 5 bases, with 20 bases spanning the gap. The CDR3 DNA reads as TGTGCCAGCAGTTCCCCCCGGACAAAAAAGGGGACTGAAGCTTTCTTT. Its translation is CASSSPRTKKGTEAFF.

The genes are TRBV5-6 and TRBJ2-5; TRBD2 matches at 7 bases. Per the germline V gene, CDR1 is SGHDT and CDR2 is YYEEEE. This CDR3 comprises 16 residues. The J segment lost 5 bases and the V segment lost 0 bases, leaving 10 bases of the junction unmatched. The chain's CDR3 is CASSLETSVLPETQYF. The CDR3 region has the DNA TGTGCCAGCAGCTTGGAAACTAGCGTCCTCCCGGAGACCCAGTACTTC.

The chain couples TRBV5-1 to TRBJ1-2, with 12 bases that match TRBD1. Trimming at V came to 4 bases and at J to 2 bases, leaving 9 bases not matched to a gene. CDR3 length: 17 amino acids. Germline CDR1 and CDR2: SGHRS and YFSETQ. Written as DNA, the CDR3 is TGCGCCAGCAGCCCCGGGACAGGGGGCATGTTCAACTATGGCTACACCTTC. It is translated as CASSPGTGGMFNYGYTF.

This chain joins TRBV5-6 and TRBJ2-1; 8 nucleotides match TRBD2. Germline lookup yields CDR1 SGHDT and CDR2 YYEEEE. Germline trimming cut 4 bases from V and 15 bases from J; bases unmatched to any gene: 9. The CDR3 contains 12 residues. This chain's CDR3 is CASSPGGGVGFF. The CDR3 DNA reads as TGTGCCAGCAGCCCCGGGGGGGGCGTGGGGTTCTTC.

The chain combines TRBV6-5 with TRBJ1-6, with D uncertain. V was cut by 0 bases and J by 7 bases, with 13 bases left in between. Germline loops: CDR1 MNHEY, CDR2 SVGAGI. The CDR3 is made up of 16 amino acids. CDR3 sequence reads: CASSYSIEAGNSPLHF. The CDR3 DNA follows: TGTGCCAGCAGTTACTCAATAGAGGCGGGGAATTCACCCCTCCACTTT.

The chain joins TRBV11-2 to TRBJ2-7; TRBD1 aligns across 8 bases. Germline V CDR1 and CDR2: SGHAT, FQNNGV. With 1 base clipped from V and 7 bases from J, the junction kept 9 bases outside the gene matches. CDR3 length: 15 residues. The CDR3 is CASSLGAGGRWEQYF. CDR3 in DNA: TGTGCCAGCAGCTTAGGTGCAGGGGGCCGTTGGGAGCAGTACTTC.

This clone was seen just once. This chain joins TRBV28 and TRBJ2-1; possibly TRBD2 for D (5 bases). Trimming left V 2 bases short and J 10 bases short, with 12 bases between. CDR1 MDHEN and CDR2 SYDVKM come from the germline V gene. There are 13 residues in the CDR3. CDR3 sequence: CASSLVTRVEQFF. The CDR3, as DNA: TGTGCCAGCAGTTTAGTTACGAGGGTAGAGCAGTTCTTC.

This sequence joins TRBV2 and TRBJ2-7; 11 nucleotides align to TRBD2. Germline lookup yields CDR1 SNHLY and CDR2 FYNNEI. The CDR3 extends over 14 amino acids. V lost 6 bases, J lost 6 bases, and 7 bases stayed unmatched. In nucleotides, the CDR3 is TGTGCCAGCAGAATAGCGGGGGGGCCCGGCGAGCAGTACTTC. Protein product: CASRIAGGPGEQYF.

The chain joins TRBV2 to TRBJ1-5, with 7 positions matching TRBD1. This CDR3 spans 16 amino acids. V dropped 4 bases and J dropped 3; count of bases not matched to a gene: 9. CDR1 and CDR2 from the germline V gene are SNHLY and FYNNEI. CDR3 sequence reads: CASSGWAGGINQPQHF. The CDR3 DNA reads TGTGCCAGCAGTGGTTGGGCAGGGGGAATCAATCAGCCCCAGCATTTT.